These 8 T cell receptor beta chains share one sample of origin, sequenced in a study of T cells in Graves' hyperthyroidism and ophthalmopathy. It was RNA transcripts that yielded the amplified TCR beta CDR3 regions. Initially, a first-round RT-PCR of the TCR CDR3 employed the HTBI primer set. Each CDR3 protein is one row after TCRdb ran MiXCR on the multiplex PCR reads. The sample shows about 200,000 distinct CDR3 sequences, roughly a sixth of them seen only once. The sample was blood. These receptors were taken from a man over 45 with Graves' hyperthyroidism.

This clonotype has just a few counts. In nucleotides, the CDR3 is TGTGCCAGCAGCTACGGCTACTACGAGCAGTACTTC. Its translation: CASSYGYYEQYF. The genes are TRBV27 and TRBJ2-7; D gene ambiguous. V lost 6 bases, J lost 3 bases, and 9 bases lay in between. CDR1 is MNHEY, CDR2 SMNVEV, per germline (reference sequence). The CDR3 is 12 residues long.

This clonotype was seen at least ten times. The rearrangement joins TRBV18 to TRBJ1-3; TRBD1 matches 9 bases. Germline V gives CDR1 KGHSH, CDR2 LQKENI. This CDR3 comprises 15 residues. Unmatched junction bases numbered 2, after V lost 3 bases and J lost 2 bases. Written as DNA, the CDR3 is TGTGCCAGCTCACCGGGACAGGGTGCTGGAAACACCATATATTTT. Its protein is CASSPGQGAGNTIYF.

The chain has TRBV29-1 and TRBJ2-7; 9 bases are a match to TRBD2. Germline loops: CDR1 SQVTM, CDR2 ANQGSEA. The CDR3 sequence is 13 residues long. Trimming at V came to 4 bases and at J to 3 bases, leaving 4 bases not matched to a gene. The CDR3: CSVVEREVYEQYF. In DNA form, the CDR3 reads TGCAGCGTTGTTGAGCGGGAGGTCTACGAGCAGTACTTC.

This rearrangement joins TRBV10-3 to TRBJ2-3, with 9 bases identical to TRBD1. The CDR3 spans 16 residues. After removal of 2 bases from V and 4 bases from J, the junction contained 7 bases not matched to a gene. Per the germline V gene, CDR1 is ENHRY and CDR2 is SYGVKD. The CDR3 is CAISEPGQGGPDTQYF. Written as DNA, the CDR3 is TGTGCCATCAGTGAGCCGGGACAGGGTGGTCCAGATACGCAGTATTTT.

V gene TRBV5-1 combines with J gene TRBJ1-2; D may be TRBD1 (6 bases). The CDR3 has 15 amino acids. Germline CDR1 SGHRS, CDR2 YFSETQ. V was trimmed by 4 bases and J by 4 bases, leaving 17 bases between them. CDR3: CASSSGTTYSYGYTF. The CDR3 nucleotides are TGCGCCAGCAGCAGCGGGACAACCTACTCCTATGGCTACACCTTC.

This clonotype was counted many times. The chain carries TRBV28 and TRBJ1-2; 7 bases are shared with TRBD1. Trimming took 4 bases from V and 2 from J; bases not matched to a gene: 7. The CDR3 is 15 amino acids. CDR1 and CDR2 from the germline V gene are MDHEN and SYDVKM. CDR3 loop: CASSSPGTANYGYTF. The CDR3 coding sequence is TGTGCCAGCAGTTCCCCCGGGACAGCCAACTATGGCTACACCTTC.

This clonotype was recorded once. The chain joins TRBV11-1 to TRBJ2-1, with D perhaps TRBD2 (7 bases). The CDR3 runs to 17 residues. The germline V gene encodes CDR1 SGHAT and CDR2 FQDESV (reference sequence). V lost 0 bases and J lost 6, with 18 bases in between. This CDR3 is CASSLAIGGRGGNEQFF. In DNA, the CDR3 is TGTGCCAGCAGCTTAGCGATCGGCGGGAGAGGGGGCAATGAGCAGTTCTTC.

The table lists this clonotype with a count of one. This may be a read error, as it is one base from a much larger clone. This chain uses TRBV20-1 with TRBJ2-3, with D possibly TRBD2 on 6 matching bases. This CDR3 is 15 amino acids long. V lost 3 bases, J lost 0 bases, and 13 bases lay in between. Germline CDR1 and CDR2: DFQATT and SNEGSKA (reference sequence). The CDR3 spells CSARSLRGSTDTQYF. CDR3 in DNA: TGCAGTGCTAGGTCCCTACGGGGGAGCACAGATACGCAGTATTTT.